The rows below give T cell receptor beta chains drawn from one sample of a study of CD8 T cells in Susac syndrome. Using its own MiXCR run on the immunoSEQ multiplex PCR reads, TCRdb lists one record per CDR3 protein. The sample consists of roughly 200,000 distinct CDR3 sequences, 95% of them appearing once. The sample taken for sequencing was CD4+ T cells from PBMCs. The receptors derive from a human donor with multiple sclerosis. CDR3s include the opening cysteine and the closing phenylalanine or tryptophan. The order of the fields is clone size, V gene, J gene, D gene, CDR3 DNA, CDR3 protein. D genes are given only for firm matches. Clone size is stated in some rows and not others, as once, few, many or a class when expanded.

size: -; V: TRBV7-2; J: TRBJ2-5; D: -; DNA: TGTGCCAGCAGCTTAGTCAGCTTGGCCCAGTACTTC; CDR3: CASSLVSLAQYF
size: -; V: TRBV29-1; J: TRBJ1-1; D: -; DNA: -; CDR3: CSFRFGGFSFF
size: -; V: TRBV9; J: TRBJ2-5; D: -; DNA: TGTGCCAGCAGCGCCCGGGACACAGGTCTGGAGACCCAGTACTTC; CDR3: CASSARDTGLETQYF
size: -; V: TRBV25-1; J: TRBJ1-5; D: -; DNA: TGTGCCAGCAGTGTAGGGGGGCCTAGCAATCAGCCCCAGCATTTT; CDR3: CASSVGGPSNQPQHF
size: -; V: TRBV12-3/TRBV12-4; J: TRBJ2-1; D: -; DNA: TGTGCCAGCAGGCGGGACAGCTCCTACAATGAGCAGTTCTTC; CDR3: CASRRDSSYNEQFF
size: -; V: TRBV29-1; J: TRBJ2-5; D: -; DNA: TGCAGCGTTGAGGCCCGACTTCGGGAAGAGACCCAGTACTTC; CDR3: CSVEARLREETQYF
size: -; V: TRBV7-2; J: TRBJ1-2; D: -; DNA: TGTGCCAGCAGCTTAGCGGGGCAGGAGCACTATGGCTACACCTTC; CDR3: CASSLAGQEHYGYTF
size: -; V: TRBV27; J: TRBJ1-6; D: -; DNA: TGTGCCAGCAGTCTGACAGAGAATAATTCACCCCTCCACTTT; CDR3: CASSLTENNSPLHF
size: once; V: TRBV20-1; J: TRBJ1-4; D: -; DNA: TGCAGTGCCCTAACGGGAGGGGATGAAAAACTGTTTTTT; CDR3: CSALTGGDEKLFF
size: -; V: TRBV9; J: TRBJ2-5; D: -; DNA: TGTGCCAGCAACGCATCCACCGCAGCAGAGACCCAGTACTTC; CDR3: CASNASTAAETQYF
size: -; V: TRBV11-2; J: TRBJ1-2; D: -; DNA: TGTGCCAGCAGCCTCGGGACACCTGGCAACACCTTC; CDR3: CASSLGTPGNTF
size: -; V: TRBV9; J: TRBJ2-6; D: -; DNA: TGTGCCAGCAGAGCCCATAAGGGGTCAGGGGCCAACGTCCTGACTTTC; CDR3: CASRAHKGSGANVLTF
size: -; V: TRBV19; J: TRBJ2-1; D: -; DNA: TGTGCCAGTAGTACCAGGGACAGCGGGGAGCAGTTCTTC; CDR3: CASSTRDSGEQFF
size: -; V: TRBV3-1; J: TRBJ2-4; D: -; DNA: TGTGCCAGCAGCCAAAAGGGCAGGGGAGATAAGGCAAGCAAAAACATTCAGTACTTC; CDR3: CASSQKGRGDKASKNIQYF
size: -; V: TRBV19; J: TRBJ1-2; D: -; DNA: TGTGCCAGTAGTAGCAGGGTCGCGGGCTACACCTTC; CDR3: CASSSRVAGYTF
size: -; V: TRBV20-1; J: TRBJ1-5; D: -; DNA: TGCAGTGCTAGAGACACGATCAATCAGCCCCAGCATTTT; CDR3: CSARDTINQPQHF
size: -; V: TRBV7-2; J: TRBJ1-2; D: -; DNA: TGTGCCAGCAGCACTAGACTGGTGCCTAACTATGGCTACACCTTC; CDR3: CASSTRLVPNYGYTF
size: -; V: TRBV29-1; J: TRBJ1-5; D: -; DNA: TGCAGCGTTCGGGTTGCAGGGGGCAATCAGCCCCAGCATTTT; CDR3: CSVRVAGGNQPQHF
size: -; V: TRBV20-1; J: TRBJ2-1; D: TRBD2; DNA: TGCAGTGCCCTAGCGGGGGGCTTCCACAATGAGCAGTTCTTC; CDR3: CSALAGGFHNEQFF
size: -; V: TRBV7-8; J: TRBJ2-5; D: -; DNA: TGTGCCAGCAGCCCGAACGGTATAGAAGAGACCCAGTACTTC; CDR3: CASSPNGIEETQYF
size: -; V: TRBV3-1; J: TRBJ2-7; D: -; DNA: TGTGCCAGCAGCCAAGTTGCGACAGTTCCCTACGAGCAGTACTTC; CDR3: CASSQVATVPYEQYF
size: -; V: TRBV9; J: TRBJ2-1; D: -; DNA: TGTGCCAGCAGCGAAACGATAGCTCGGCGGGGCTACAATGAGCAGTTCTTC; CDR3: CASSETIARRGYNEQFF
size: -; V: TRBV3-1; J: TRBJ2-3; D: -; DNA: TGTGCCAGCAGGCCGAGGGGGGGCACAGATACGCAGTATTTT; CDR3: CASRPRGGTDTQYF
size: -; V: TRBV2; J: TRBJ2-1; D: -; DNA: TGTGCCACCCAAGGGGCAGGGCCCCAGTTCTTC; CDR3: CATQGAGPQFF
size: once; V: TRBV6-2/TRBV6-3; J: TRBJ1-5; D: TRBD1; DNA: TGTGCCAGCAGTACCCGGACAGGGACCAGCAATCAGCCCCAGCATTTT; CDR3: CASSTRTGTSNQPQHF
size: -; V: TRBV30; J: TRBJ2-1; D: -; DNA: TGTGCCTGGAGGTCCCAGCGACTCTCCTACAATGAGCAGTTCTTC; CDR3: CAWRSQRLSYNEQFF
size: -; V: TRBV12-3/TRBV12-4; J: TRBJ1-6; D: -; DNA: TGTGCCAGCGCGGCGAGCTCCTATAATTCACCCCTCCACTTT; CDR3: CASAASSYNSPLHF
size: -; V: TRBV4-2; J: TRBJ1-1; D: -; DNA: TGTGCCAGCAGCCAAGATACGGGGAACACTGAAGCTTTCTTT; CDR3: CASSQDTGNTEAFF
size: -; V: TRBV30; J: TRBJ1-4; D: -; DNA: TGTGCCTGGAGTGATGGGACTAATGAAAAACTGTTTTTT; CDR3: CAWSDGTNEKLFF
size: -; V: TRBV27; J: TRBJ2-4; D: -; DNA: TGTGCCAGCAGTTTATCGGTAGGGTCGGTTCAGTACTTC; CDR3: CASSLSVGSVQYF
size: -; V: TRBV9; J: TRBJ2-1; D: -; DNA: TGTGCCAGCAGCCCACGATCAGACTCCTACAATGAGCAGTTCTTC; CDR3: CASSPRSDSYNEQFF
size: few; V: TRBV18; J: TRBJ2-5; D: -; DNA: TGTGCCAGCTCACCTGGGCTACAAGAGACCCAGTACTTC; CDR3: CASSPGLQETQYF
size: -; V: TRBV7-3; J: TRBJ2-1; D: -; DNA: TGTGCCAGCAGCGCTGGCAGAACCAATGAGCAGTTCTTC; CDR3: CASSAGRTNEQFF
size: -; V: TRBV2; J: TRBJ1-5; D: -; DNA: TGTGCCAGCATGGTATCGGGGAGCACCCAGCATTTT; CDR3: CASMVSGSTQHF
size: -; V: TRBV30; J: TRBJ1-1; D: -; DNA: TGTGCCTGGAGTCCTACCGGGGTGGGGTCTACTGAAGCTTTCTTT; CDR3: CAWSPTGVGSTEAFF
size: few; V: TRBV20-1; J: TRBJ2-5; D: -; DNA: TGCAGTGTACCCAGGGGAGAGACCCAGTACTTC; CDR3: CSVPRGETQYF
size: -; V: TRBV29-1; J: TRBJ1-1; D: TRBD1; DNA: TGCAGCGTTAGGACAGGGGAAGCTTTCTTT; CDR3: CSVRTGEAFF
size: -; V: TRBV9; J: TRBJ2-5; D: -; DNA: TGTGCCAGCAGCGAGGTCGGGCAGCCCAGGGAGACCCAGTACTTC; CDR3: CASSEVGQPRETQYF
size: -; V: TRBV2; J: TRBJ2-5; D: TRBD1; DNA: TGTGCCAGCAGTGGACAGGGGGTCAGGGAGACCCAGTACTTC; CDR3: CASSGQGVRETQYF
size: -; V: TRBV18; J: TRBJ2-3; D: -; DNA: TGTGCCAGCTCACCACTACGAGGGGCCGGGGAAGATACGCAGTATTTT; CDR3: CASSPLRGAGEDTQYF
size: -; V: TRBV5-1; J: TRBJ2-3; D: TRBD2; DNA: TGCGCCACTGGACTAGCGGAAACAGATACGCAGTATTTT; CDR3: CATGLAETDTQYF
size: once; V: TRBV5-4; J: TRBJ2-3; D: -; DNA: TGTGCCAGCAGCTTGCCGTCGGCGTCTAGCACAGATACGCAGTATTTT; CDR3: CASSLPSASSTDTQYF
size: -; V: TRBV3-1; J: TRBJ1-6; D: -; DNA: TGTGCCAGCAGACGGGATCATTCACCCCTCCACTTT; CDR3: CASRRDHSPLHF
size: -; V: TRBV3-1; J: TRBJ1-6; D: TRBD1; DNA: TGTGCCAGCAGCTACGGGACAGAAAATTCACCCCTCCACTTT; CDR3: CASSYGTENSPLHF
size: -; V: TRBV29-1; J: TRBJ1-1; D: TRBD1; DNA: TGCAGCGCAGGGACAGGAGGCCCTGAAGCTTTCTTT; CDR3: CSAGTGGPEAFF
size: few; V: TRBV7-9; J: TRBJ2-3; D: -; DNA: TGTGCCAGCCCTTCGCCGCCTCACACAGATACGCAGTATTTT; CDR3: CASPSPPHTDTQYF
size: -; V: TRBV13; J: TRBJ2-3; D: TRBD2; DNA: TGTGCCAGCAGCGCGTCGGGACTAGCGGTTAGCACAGATACGCAGTATTTT; CDR3: CASSASGLAVSTDTQYF
size: -; V: TRBV30; J: TRBJ2-2; D: -; DNA: TGTGCCTGGAGTGTAAAAGCAGGGGAGCTGTTTTTT; CDR3: CAWSVKAGELFF
size: once; V: TRBV7-9; J: TRBJ2-1; D: -; DNA: TGTGCCAGCAGCTTCGCAGTGAATGAGCAGTTCTTC; CDR3: CASSFAVNEQFF
size: once; V: TRBV5-1; J: TRBJ2-3; D: -; DNA: TGCGCCAGCAGCTTGGTGTACGCACCGGACACAGATACGCAGTATTTT; CDR3: CASSLVYAPDTDTQYF
size: -; V: TRBV9; J: TRBJ2-7; D: TRBD2; DNA: TGTGCCAGCAGCGTAGCGGGCGGGAGCTCCTACGAGCAGTACTTC; CDR3: CASSVAGGSSYEQYF
size: -; V: TRBV29-1; J: TRBJ2-3; D: -; DNA: TGCAGCGTTGATAAAGGGGGGGGGACAGATACGCAGTATTTT; CDR3: CSVDKGGGTDTQYF
size: -; V: TRBV20-1; J: TRBJ1-5; D: TRBD1; DNA: TGCAGTGCAACTAGGGTGACAGGGGACTTTAATAGCAATCAGCCCCAGCATTTT; CDR3: CSATRVTGDFNSNQPQHF
size: -; V: TRBV21-1; J: TRBJ2-5; D: -; DNA: TGTGCCAGCAGCAAAGACCAGGGAAGAGAGACCCAGTACTTC; CDR3: CASSKDQGRETQYF
size: -; V: TRBV9; J: TRBJ1-6; D: TRBD1; DNA: TGTGCCAGCAGCACAGGACAGGGATCACCCCTCCACTTT; CDR3: CASSTGQGSPLHF